The 15 T cell receptor beta chains reported below all come from one sample, sequenced in a study of blood T cell repertoires in COVID-19. Sequencing used immunoSEQ multiplex PCR; TCRdb keeps in-frame clones, though not all of them. Of fewer than 300,000 clones in the sample, approximately 84% were seen once. Sequenced input: peripheral blood. These TCRs come from a human donor with COVID-19, enrolled during active disease. The donor label of this sample is uncertain.

The gene calls are TRBV28 and TRBJ1-2; D may be TRBD1 (6 bases). The V gene lost 8 bases and the J gene lost 1 base, with 17 bases spanning the gap. Germline CDR1 is MDHEN and CDR2 is SYDVKM. The CDR3 length is 15 residues. CDR3 sequence reads: CASSPPRTDNYGYTF. In DNA form, the CDR3 reads TGTGCCAGCTCGCCCCCAAGGACAGATAACTATGGCTACACCTTC.

V is TRBV6-5 and J is TRBJ2-2; possible D gene TRBD1, 6 bases. The germline CDR1 and CDR2 sequences are MNHEY and SVGAGI. Trimming removed 4 bases at V and 4 bases at J, with 16 bases between. This CDR3 is 16 amino acids long. In DNA, the CDR3 is TGTGCCAGCAGTTCACTACAGGGTCGGGGCACCGGGGAGCTGTTTTTT. The encoded protein is CASSSLQGRGTGELFF.

The gene calls are TRBV7-2 and TRBJ2-2; 8 positions match TRBD2. The CDR3 consists of 15 residues. Germline CDR1 and CDR2: SGHTA and FQGNSA. J was trimmed by 0 bases and V by 8 bases; bases with no gene match: 5. The CDR3: CASRIAGSNTGELFF. The CDR3 DNA is TGTGCCAGCCGAATAGCGGGATCGAACACCGGGGAGCTGTTTTTT.

This sequence joins TRBV3-1 (or the pseudogene TRBV3-2) and TRBJ2-7; 9 nucleotides line up with TRBD2. This CDR3 is built from 19 residues. The V segment lost 1 base and the J segment 2 bases; nucleotides outside the gene matches: 15. Germline loops: CDR1 LGHDT, CDR2 YNNKEL (reference sequence). The CDR3 DNA reads TGTGCCAGCAGCCAAGGAGTCTGGGCTAGCGGGAAAAAACCCTACGAGCAGTACTTC. This sequence encodes CASSQGVWASGKKPYEQYF.

The chain has TRBV28 and TRBJ1-1; no reliable D call. The germline V and J ends were trimmed by 2 bases and 7 bases, with 11 bases remaining between them. The CDR3 sequence is 13 residues long. Germline V gene data show CDR1 as MDHEN and CDR2 as SYDVKM. The CDR3 spells CASSLAPVLEAFF. The CDR3 region has the DNA TGTGCCAGCAGTTTAGCCCCCGTACTTGAAGCTTTCTTT. The full variable domain, completed using reference TRBV28 and TRBJ1-1, is DVKVTQSSRYLVKRTGEKVFLECVQDMDHENMFWYRQDPGLGLRLIYFSYDVKMKEKGDIPEGYSVSREKKERFSLILESASTNQTSMYLCASSLAPVLEAFFGQGTRLTVV.

J is TRBJ1-2 and V is TRBV19; no clear D. The CDR3 sequence is 12 residues long. Trimming stripped 9 bases from V and 3 bases from J, with 11 bases between. Germline CDR1 reads LNHDA; CDR2 reads SQIVND (reference sequence). The CDR3 sequence: CASGDLYYGYTF. In DNA form, the CDR3 reads TGTGCCAGCGGCGACTTGTACTATGGCTACACCTTC.

The chain's CDR3 is CASRRFTEAFF. The CDR3, as DNA: TGTGCCAGCAGGAGATTCACTGAAGCTTTCTTT. The gene calls are TRBV6-5 and TRBJ1-1; D not resolved. V was shortened by 6 bases and J by 4 bases, with 6 bases between the two germline ends. The CDR3 has 11 amino acids. Germline V CDR1 and CDR2: MNHEY, SVGAGI.

The V gene is TRBV28, the J gene TRBJ2-1; 7 positions match TRBD2. Germline trimming cut 9 bases from V and 8 bases from J; bases unmatched to any gene: 16. Germline V CDR1 and CDR2: MDHEN, SYDVKM. This CDR3 comprises 15 residues. CDR3 coding DNA: TGTGCCAGAGGTTATTGGGAGGGCCGTATCGATGAGCAGTTCTTC. Translated: CARGYWEGRIDEQFF.

The chain combines TRBV6-5 with TRBJ2-2, with D perhaps TRBD2 (5 bases). Germline-derived CDR1 and CDR2 are MNHEY and SVGAGI. This CDR3 region has 16 residues. V lost 0 bases to trimming and J lost 3 bases, with 11 bases between them. The CDR3 here is CASSYSAQADTGELFF. In DNA form, the CDR3 reads TGTGCCAGCAGTTACTCGGCCCAAGCGGACACCGGGGAGCTGTTTTTT.

J is TRBJ2-1 and V is TRBV7-2; D gene unclear. The CDR3 extends over 12 amino acids. V lost 1 base, J lost 7 bases, and 5 bases lay in between. Germline V gives CDR1 SGHTA, CDR2 FQGNSA. CDR3 residues: CASSLGENEQFF. The CDR3, as DNA: TGTGCCAGCAGCTTAGGAGAGAATGAGCAGTTCTTC.

V is TRBV9 and J is TRBJ2-1; D possibly corresponds to TRBD2 (6 bases). The CDR3 is made up of 14 amino acids. The germline gives CDR1 SGDLS, CDR2 YYNGEE. Trimming cost V 0 bases and J 14 bases, with 18 bases left between them. CDR3 sequence (DNA): TGTGCCAGCAGCGTAGTCACCAGCGGAGGGACGAAGTTCTTC. This sequence encodes CASSVVTSGGTKFF.

The gene calls are TRBV19 and TRBJ2-7; 8 positions match TRBD2. Germline V gives CDR1 LNHDA, CDR2 SQIVND (reference sequence). V dropped 4 bases and J dropped 0; count of bases not matched to a gene: 2. The CDR3 spans 14 residues. CDR3 nucleotide sequence: TGTGCCAGTAGTAGCGGGAGGCACTCCTACGAGCAGTACTTC. Translating gives CASSSGRHSYEQYF.

The chain recombines TRBV7-6 with TRBJ2-3; D not resolved. Germline assignment: CDR1 SGHVS and CDR2 FNYEAQ. V gave up 5 bases and J gave up 0 bases, with 9 bases separating them. This CDR3 contains 14 residues. In DNA form, the CDR3 reads TGTGCCAGCAGCCTGTTCGCGAGCACAGATACGCAGTATTTT. It specifies CASSLFASTDTQYF.

The chain is built from TRBV7-2 and TRBJ1-5, with TRBD1 matching 7 bases. The trim removed 3 bases at V and 7 bases at J, leaving 6 bases unmatched. Germline CDR1 is SGHTA and CDR2 is FQGNSA. This CDR3 region has 14 residues. The CDR3 loop is CASSFLGGAQPQHF. In DNA, the CDR3 is TGTGCCAGCAGCTTCCTAGGGGGCGCCCAGCCCCAGCATTTT.

The chain combines TRBV5-1 with TRBJ2-5; possibly TRBD1 for D (6 bases). Germline assignment: CDR1 SGHRS and CDR2 YFSETQ. V lost 8 bases to trimming and J lost 7 bases, with 18 bases between them. This CDR3 has 13 amino acids. The CDR3 DNA sequence: TGCGCCAGTCAAACAGGGAATACAGGGACCCAGTACTTC. This encodes CASQTGNTGTQYF. The complete variable domain, with remaining parts taken from reference TRBV5-1 and TRBJ2-5, reads KAGVTQTPRYLIKTRGQQVTLSCSPISGHRSVSWYQQTPGQGLQFLFEYFSETQRNKGNFPGRFSGRQFSNSRSEMNVSTLELGDSALYLCASQTGNTGTQYFGPGTRLLVL.